Listed below are T cell receptor beta chains from one sample, sequenced in a study of metastatic and nonmetastatic thyroid tumors. TCRdb re-clonotyped the PCR reads through MiXCR. The data contain some 42,000 clones, about 30% of them singletons. The sequenced sample consisted of blood. The origin of the receptors is a male donor with papillary thyroid cancer or a benign thyroid nodule (not recorded which). Some clones in this sample may be carry-over from other donors' samples. The CDR3 runs from the conserved cysteine through the conserved F or W. D genes are given only for firm matches. A row's size may be missing; if present it is once, few, many or a size class.

v_call	j_call	clone_size	d_call	cdr3_aa	cdr3_nt
TRBV10-3	TRBJ2-2	.	TRBD2	CAISAPVGAGGGTGELFF	TGTGCCATCAGCGCGCCAGTGGGAGCGGGAGGAGGGACCGGGGAGCTGTTTTTT
TRBV28	TRBJ2-1	many	TRBD2	CASHFHRDYLNEQFF	TGTGCCAGCCACTTCCACCGGGACTACCTGAATGAGCAGTTCTTC
TRBV5-6	TRBJ2-1	few	TRBD1	CASSLGDRAYNEQFF	TGTGCCAGCAGCTTGGGGGACAGGGCCTACAATGAGCAGTTCTTC
TRBV20-1	TRBJ1-1	.	TRBD1	CSARDRTGAHTEAFF	TGCAGTGCTAGAGATCGAACAGGGGCCCACACTGAAGCTTTCTTT
TRBV11-2	TRBJ2-7	.	.	CASSLRRDYEQYF	TGTGCCAGCAGCCTCCGACGGGACTACGAGCAGTACTTC
TRBV6-6	TRBJ2-2	.	TRBD2	CASSYGGTSENTGELFF	TGTGCCAGCAGTTACGGTGGGACTAGCGAGAACACCGGGGAGCTGTTTTTT
TRBV12-3/TRBV12-4	TRBJ2-1	medium-sized	TRBD2	CASSRTSGRHNEQFF	TGTGCCAGCAGCCGGACTAGCGGGAGACACAATGAGCAGTTCTTC
TRBV2	TRBJ1-4	many	TRBD1	CASTRQGGRATNEKLFF	TGTGCCAGCACTAGACAGGGGGGACGTGCAACTAATGAAAAACTGTTTTTT
TRBV5-1	TRBJ1-2	few	TRBD1	CASSLGQGNGGYTF	TGCGCCAGCAGCTTGGGACAGGGGAATGGTGGCTACACCTTC
TRBV7-8	TRBJ1-2	.	TRBD1	CASSPRTGLNYGYTF	TGTGCCAGCAGCCCGCGGACAGGGCTAAACTATGGCTACACCTTC
TRBV7-2	TRBJ2-7	.	.	CASSLASGSYEQYF	TGTGCCAGCAGCTTAGCATCCGGATCCTACGAGCAGTACTTC
TRBV6-2/TRBV6-3	TRBJ2-3	.	TRBD2	CASSYSGSKTSGPLDTQYF	TGTGCCAGCAGTTACTCTGGTTCGAAGACTAGCGGTCCTCTAGATACGCAGTATTTT
TRBV19	TRBJ1-2	.	.	CASTLGQGLIYGYTF	TGTGCCAGTACCCTGGGTCAGGGGCTGATCTATGGCTACACCTTC
TRBV18	TRBJ1-5	few	.	CASSPGQPNQPQHF	TGTGCCAGCTCACCCGGACAGCCGAATCAGCCCCAGCATTTT
TRBV4-2	TRBJ2-5	.	TRBD2	CASSQATSGETQYF	TGTGCCAGCAGCCAAGCGACTAGCGGAGAGACCCAGTACTTC
TRBV6-2/TRBV6-3	TRBJ2-3	medium-sized	TRBD2	CASTTGGTTDTQYF	TGTGCCAGCACTACGGGAGGCACCACAGATACGCAGTATTTT